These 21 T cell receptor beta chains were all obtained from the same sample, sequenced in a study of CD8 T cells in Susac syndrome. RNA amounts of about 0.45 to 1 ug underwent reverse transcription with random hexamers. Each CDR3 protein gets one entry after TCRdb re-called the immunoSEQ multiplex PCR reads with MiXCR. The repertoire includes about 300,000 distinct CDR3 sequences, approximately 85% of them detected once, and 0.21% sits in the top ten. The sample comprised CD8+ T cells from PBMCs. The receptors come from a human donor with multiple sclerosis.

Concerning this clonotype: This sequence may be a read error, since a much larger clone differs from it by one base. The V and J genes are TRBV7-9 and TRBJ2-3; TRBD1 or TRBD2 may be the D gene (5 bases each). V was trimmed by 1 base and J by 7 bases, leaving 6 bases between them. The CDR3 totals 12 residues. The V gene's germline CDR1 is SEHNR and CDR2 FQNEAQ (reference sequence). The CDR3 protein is CASSLGGYTQYF. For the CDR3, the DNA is TGTGCCAGCAGCTTAGGGGGGTATACGCAGTATTTT.

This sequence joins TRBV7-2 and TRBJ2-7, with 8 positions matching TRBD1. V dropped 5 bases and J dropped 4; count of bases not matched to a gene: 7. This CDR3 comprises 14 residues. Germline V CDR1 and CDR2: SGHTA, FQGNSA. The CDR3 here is CASSVPTGVYEQYF. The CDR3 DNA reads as TGTGCCAGCAGCGTTCCGACAGGGGTTTACGAGCAGTACTTC.

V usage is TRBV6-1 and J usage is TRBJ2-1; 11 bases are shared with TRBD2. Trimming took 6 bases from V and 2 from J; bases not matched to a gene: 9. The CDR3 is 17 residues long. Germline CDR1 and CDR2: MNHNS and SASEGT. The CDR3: CASSRLLAGETYNEQFF. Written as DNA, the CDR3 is TGTGCCAGCAGCCGTTTACTAGCGGGAGAAACCTACAATGAGCAGTTCTTC.

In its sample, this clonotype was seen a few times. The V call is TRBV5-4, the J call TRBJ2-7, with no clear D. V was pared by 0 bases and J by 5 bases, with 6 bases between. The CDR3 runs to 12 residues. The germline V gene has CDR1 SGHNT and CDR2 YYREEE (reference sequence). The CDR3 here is CASSLAPHEQYF. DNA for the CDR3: TGTGCCAGCAGCTTGGCCCCCCACGAGCAGTACTTC.

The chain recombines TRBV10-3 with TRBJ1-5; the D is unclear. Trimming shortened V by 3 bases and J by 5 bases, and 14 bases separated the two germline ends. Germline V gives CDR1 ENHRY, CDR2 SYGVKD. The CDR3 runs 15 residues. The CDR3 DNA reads TGTGCCATCAGTGATAGTATTACGGGTGATCAGCCCCAGCATTTT. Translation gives CAISDSITGDQPQHF.

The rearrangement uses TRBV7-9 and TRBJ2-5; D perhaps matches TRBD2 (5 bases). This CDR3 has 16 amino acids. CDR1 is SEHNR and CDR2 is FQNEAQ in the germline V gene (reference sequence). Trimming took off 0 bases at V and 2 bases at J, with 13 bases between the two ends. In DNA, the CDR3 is TGTGCCAGCAGCTTAGCCCTGAGGACGGGGCAAGAGACCCAGTACTTC. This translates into CASSLALRTGQETQYF.

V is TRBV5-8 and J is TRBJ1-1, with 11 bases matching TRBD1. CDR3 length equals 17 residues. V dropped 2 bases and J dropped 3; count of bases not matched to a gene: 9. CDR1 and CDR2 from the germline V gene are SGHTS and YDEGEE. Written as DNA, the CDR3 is TGTGCCAGCAGCTTACCGGGACAGGGGGTGAAGGACACTGAAGCTTTCTTT. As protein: CASSLPGQGVKDTEAFF.

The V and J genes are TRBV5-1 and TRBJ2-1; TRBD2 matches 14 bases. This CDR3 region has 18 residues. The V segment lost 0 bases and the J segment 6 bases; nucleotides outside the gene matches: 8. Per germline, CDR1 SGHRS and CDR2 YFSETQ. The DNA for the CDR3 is TGCGCCAGCAGCTTGGAGACTAGCGGGAGGGCCAGGAGCAATGAGCAGTTCTTC. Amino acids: CASSLETSGRARSNEQFF.

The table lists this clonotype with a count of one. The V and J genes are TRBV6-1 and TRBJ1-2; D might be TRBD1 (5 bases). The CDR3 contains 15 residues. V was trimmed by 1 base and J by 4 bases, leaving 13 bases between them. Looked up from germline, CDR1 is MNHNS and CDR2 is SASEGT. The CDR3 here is CASSEVGAGGYGYTF. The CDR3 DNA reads TGTGCCAGCAGTGAAGTTGGGGCAGGTGGCTATGGCTACACCTTC.

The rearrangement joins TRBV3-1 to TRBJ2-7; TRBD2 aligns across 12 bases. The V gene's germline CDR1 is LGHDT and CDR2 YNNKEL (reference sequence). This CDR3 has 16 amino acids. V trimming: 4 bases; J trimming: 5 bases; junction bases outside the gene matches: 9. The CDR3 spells CASSPLAGGPSNEQYF. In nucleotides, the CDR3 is TGTGCCAGCAGCCCCCTAGCGGGAGGGCCGAGCAACGAGCAGTACTTC.

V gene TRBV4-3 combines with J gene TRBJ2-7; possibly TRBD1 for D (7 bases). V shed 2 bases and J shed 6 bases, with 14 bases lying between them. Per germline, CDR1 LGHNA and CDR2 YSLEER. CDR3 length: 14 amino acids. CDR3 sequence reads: CASSQIGGGGEQYF. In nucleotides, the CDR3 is TGCGCCAGCAGCCAAATTGGAGGGGGCGGCGAGCAGTACTTC.

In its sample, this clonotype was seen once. In DNA, the CDR3 is TGTGCCAGCAGTCCGCCGGGGGGTAGCGGGGGTGGGCAGTATTTT. It encodes CASSPPGGSGGGQYF. The V gene is TRBV28, the J gene TRBJ2-3, with 9 positions matching TRBD2. CDR3 length equals 15 residues. Germline V gene lookup returns CDR1 MDHEN and CDR2 SYDVKM. The V segment lost 5 bases and the J segment 11 bases; nucleotides outside the gene matches: 14. The complete variable domain, with remaining parts taken from reference TRBV28 and TRBJ2-3, reads DVKVTQSSRYLVKRTGEKVFLECVQDMDHENMFWYRQDPGLGLRLIYFSYDVKMKEKGDIPEGYSVSREKKERFSLILESASTNQTSMYLCASSPPGGSGGGQYFGPGTRLTVL.

The CDR3 coding sequence is TGTGCCAGCAGCCATCCACCGGGGCCGGAGGGGGGGCTTGAAGCTTTCTTT. Amino acid sequence: CASSHPPGPEGGLEAFF. The chain joins TRBV3-1 to TRBJ1-1; D might be TRBD1 (6 bases). The V gene lost 3 bases and the J gene lost 7 bases, with 24 bases spanning the gap. The germline V gene has CDR1 LGHDT and CDR2 YNNKEL (reference sequence). The CDR3 contains 17 residues. Full variable domain (missing parts from reference TRBV3-1 and TRBJ1-1): DTAVSQTPKYLVTQMGNDKSIKCEQNLGHDTMYWYKQDSKKFLKIMFSYNNKELIINETVPNRFSPKSPDKAHLNLHINSLELGDSAVYFCASSHPPGPEGGLEAFFGQGTRLTVV.

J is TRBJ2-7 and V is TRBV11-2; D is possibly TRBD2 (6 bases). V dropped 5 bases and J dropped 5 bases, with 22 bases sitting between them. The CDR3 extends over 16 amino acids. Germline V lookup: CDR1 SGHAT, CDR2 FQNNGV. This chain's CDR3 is CASSTLLGGVSHEQYF. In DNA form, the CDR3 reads TGTGCCAGCAGCACGCTACTAGGAGGGGTATCCCACGAGCAGTACTTC.

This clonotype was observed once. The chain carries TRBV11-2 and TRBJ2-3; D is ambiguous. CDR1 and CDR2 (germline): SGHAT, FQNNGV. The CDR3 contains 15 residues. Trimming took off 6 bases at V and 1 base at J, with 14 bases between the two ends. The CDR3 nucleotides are TGTGCCAGCAGTCCCGGACCAGGAGGCACAGATACGCAGTATTTT. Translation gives CASSPGPGGTDTQYF.

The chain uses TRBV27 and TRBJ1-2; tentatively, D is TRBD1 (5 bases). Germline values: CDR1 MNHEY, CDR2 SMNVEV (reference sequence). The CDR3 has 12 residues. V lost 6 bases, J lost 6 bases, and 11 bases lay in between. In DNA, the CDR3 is TGTGCCAGCAGGCTCGGGGCGCATGGCTACACCTTC. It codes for CASRLGAHGYTF.

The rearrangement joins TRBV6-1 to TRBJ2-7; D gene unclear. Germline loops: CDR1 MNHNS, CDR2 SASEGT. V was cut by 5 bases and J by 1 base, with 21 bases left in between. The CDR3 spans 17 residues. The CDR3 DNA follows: TGTGCCAGCAGTCCCGGGTCCTTCAAATTAGCTTCCTACGAGCAGTACTTC. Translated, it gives CASSPGSFKLASYEQYF.

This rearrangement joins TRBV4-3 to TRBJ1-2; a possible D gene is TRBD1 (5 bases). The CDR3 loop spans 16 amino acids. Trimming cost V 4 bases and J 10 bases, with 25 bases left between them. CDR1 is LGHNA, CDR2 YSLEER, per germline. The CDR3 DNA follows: TGCGCCAGCAGCCGACACCTGCCGGGACGGACTCTTTTCTACACCTTC. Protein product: CASSRHLPGRTLFYTF.

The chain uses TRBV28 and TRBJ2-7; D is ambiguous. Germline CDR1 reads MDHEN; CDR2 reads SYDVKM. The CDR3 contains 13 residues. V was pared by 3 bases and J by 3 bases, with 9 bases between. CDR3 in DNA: TGTGCCAGCAGTTTTGGGGTAAACTACGAGCAGTACTTC. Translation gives CASSFGVNYEQYF.

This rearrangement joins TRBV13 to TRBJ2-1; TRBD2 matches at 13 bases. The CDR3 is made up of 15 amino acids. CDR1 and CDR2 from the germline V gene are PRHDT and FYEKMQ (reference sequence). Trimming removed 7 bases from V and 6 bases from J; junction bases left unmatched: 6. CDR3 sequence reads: CASNELAGGLNEQFF. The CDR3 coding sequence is TGTGCCAGCAACGAACTAGCGGGAGGGCTCAATGAGCAGTTCTTC.

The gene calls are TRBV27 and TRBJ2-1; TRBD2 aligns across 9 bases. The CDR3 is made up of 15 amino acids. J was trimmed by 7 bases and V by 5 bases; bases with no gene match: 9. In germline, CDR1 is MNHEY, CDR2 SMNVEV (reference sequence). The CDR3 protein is CASSKILAGGNEQFF. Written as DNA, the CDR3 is TGTGCCAGCAGTAAGATACTAGCGGGTGGAAATGAGCAGTTCTTC.